This TCR beta chain is drawn from a study of Tregs in tolerant kidney transplant recipients. Turning to the study itself: Related graft donors supplied nonmyeloablative bone marrow transplants, and mixed chimerism was transient. General study findings and limits: Validation in larger populations is needed because few patients were studied. Expanding Tregs on activated donor B cells appeared to best identify donor-specific TCRbeta clones. This study did not directly address biological reproducibility.

TCRdb's copy holds only in-frame clones and misses some; the assay was immunoSEQ multiplex PCR. The sample yields 60,000 to 95,000 clones, 98% seen once. As regards this clone: The antigen is unknown.

The length of the CDR3 is 15 residues. Germline CDR1 is SQVTM and CDR2 is ANQGSEA. The V segment lost 7 bases and the J segment 1 base; nucleotides outside the gene matches: 10. This chain uses TRBV29-1 with TRBJ2-3, with 8 bases aligning to TRBD1. This TCR was sampled from a human donor who received a combined kidney and bone marrow transplant. The sequencing used CD4+ T cells from blood, collected before the transplant. The CDR3 reads CSGGGRGHGTDTQYF. CDR3 nucleotide sequence: TGCAGCGGTGGTGGCAGGGGGCATGGCACAGATACGCAGTATTTT.